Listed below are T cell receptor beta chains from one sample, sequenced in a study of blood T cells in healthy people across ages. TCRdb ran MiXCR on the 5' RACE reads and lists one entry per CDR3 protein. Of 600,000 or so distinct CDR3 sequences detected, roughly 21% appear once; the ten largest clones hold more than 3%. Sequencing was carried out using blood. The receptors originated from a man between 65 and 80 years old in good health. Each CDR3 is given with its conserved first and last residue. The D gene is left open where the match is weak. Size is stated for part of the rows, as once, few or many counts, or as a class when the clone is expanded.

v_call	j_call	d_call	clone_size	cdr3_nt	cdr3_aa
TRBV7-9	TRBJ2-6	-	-	TGTGCCAGCAGCTTAGCTGGACCGGCAAACGTCCTGACTTTC	CASSLAGPANVLTF
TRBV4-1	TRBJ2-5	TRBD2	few	TGCGCCAGCAGCCAAGCCCCGGGAGGAGAGACCCAGTACTTC	CASSQAPGGETQYF
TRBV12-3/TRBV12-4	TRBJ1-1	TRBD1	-	TGTGCCAGCAGTTATGGACAGGGAACTGAAGCTTTCTTT	CASSYGQGTEAFF
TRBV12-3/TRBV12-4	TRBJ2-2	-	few	TGTGCCAGCGGTTTTGCCGGGAGCGCCGGGGAGCTGTTTTTT	CASGFAGSAGELFF
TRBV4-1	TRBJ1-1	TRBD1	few	TGCGCCAGCAGCCAAGATTTATATGGGACAGGGATCCCAACATGGTCCAACACTGAAGCTTTCTTT	CASSQDLYGTGIPTWSNTEAFF
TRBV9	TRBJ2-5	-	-	TGTGCCAGCAGCGCAGACCTAGACAGGAACCAAGAGACCCAGTACTTC	CASSADLDRNQETQYF
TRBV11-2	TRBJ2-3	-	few	TGTGCCAGCAGCTTAGCTGGCGCACCGACAGATACGCAGTATTTT	CASSLAGAPTDTQYF
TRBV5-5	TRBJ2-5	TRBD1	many	TGTGCCAGCAGCTGGCAGGGGGCCGGAGAGACCCAGTACTTC	CASSWQGAGETQYF
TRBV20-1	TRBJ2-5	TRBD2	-	TGCAGTGCTACTAGACTAGCGGGAGTAGAGACCCAGTACTTC	CSATRLAGVETQYF
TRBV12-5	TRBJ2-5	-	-	TGTGCTAGTGGTTTGGTGGGAGGAGAGACCCAGTACTTC	CASGLVGGETQYF
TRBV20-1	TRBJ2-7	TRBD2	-	TGCAGTGCCACCCGGGGGGGAAACTCCTACGAGCAGTGCTTC	CSATRGGNSYEQCF
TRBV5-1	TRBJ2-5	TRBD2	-	TGCGCCAGCGGTAGCGGGAGACACCAAGAGACCCAGTACTTC	CASGSGRHQETQYF
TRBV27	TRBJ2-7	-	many	TGTGCCAGCAGTGTACAGGGCACGGGCTCCTACGAGCAGTACTTC	CASSVQGTGSYEQYF
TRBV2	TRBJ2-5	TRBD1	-	TGTGCCAGCAGTGAAGGGGCCGGGACAGGTCGAGGAGAGACCCAGTACTTC	CASSEGAGTGRGETQYF
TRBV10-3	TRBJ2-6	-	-	TGTGCCATCAGCGACGGACCGCCATCTGGGGCCAACGTCCTGACTTTC	CAISDGPPSGANVLTF
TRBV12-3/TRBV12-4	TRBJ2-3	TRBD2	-	TGTGCCAGCAGGATTAGCGGGAGTGTCCCAGATACGCAGTATTTT	CASRISGSVPDTQYF
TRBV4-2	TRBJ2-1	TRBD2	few	TGTGCCAGCAGCTTGGACGCCGGGACTAGCGGGAACAATGAGCAGTTCTTC	CASSLDAGTSGNNEQFF
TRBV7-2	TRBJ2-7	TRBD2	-	TGTGCCAGCAACTTAGCGGGAGGAGGATCCTACGAGCAGTGCTTC	CASNLAGGGSYEQCF
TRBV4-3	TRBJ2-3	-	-	TGCGCCAGCAGCCAAGATCTCGCCACAGATACGCAGTATTTT	CASSQDLATDTQYF
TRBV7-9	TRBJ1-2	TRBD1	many	TGTGCCAGCAGCCAGGGACAGGGATATGGCTACACCTTC	CASSQGQGYGYTF
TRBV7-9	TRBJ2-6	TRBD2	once	TGTGCCAGCAGCTTAACGGGGGGATCTCAGGTCCTGACTTTC	CASSLTGGSQVLTF
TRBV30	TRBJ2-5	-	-	TGTGCCTGGAGTGTACCTGGACCTCAAGAGACCCAGTACTTC	CAWSVPGPQETQYF
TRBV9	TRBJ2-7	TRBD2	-	TGTGCCAGCAGCGTGGGACTAGCGGGAGGCGAGCAGTACTTC	CASSVGLAGGEQYF
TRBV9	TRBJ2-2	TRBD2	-	TGTGCCAGCAGCGTAGCTGCTAGCGGGAGAGTATCCGGGGAGCTGTTTTTT	CASSVAASGRVSGELFF
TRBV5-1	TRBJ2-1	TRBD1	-	TGCGCCAGCAGCGAGACAGGGTCCTACAATGAGCAGTTCTTC	CASSETGSYNEQFF
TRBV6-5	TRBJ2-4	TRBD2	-	TGTGCCAGCAGCCCCGGGACTAGCGGGAGAGGGAACATTCAGTACTTC	CASSPGTSGRGNIQYF
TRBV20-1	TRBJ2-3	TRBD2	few	TGCAGTGCTAGAGATGCTAGCGGCAGCACAGATACGCAGTATTTT	CSARDASGSTDTQYF
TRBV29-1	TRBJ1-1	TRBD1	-	TGCAGCGTTCGGACAGGTAGGGGTCAAGAAGCTTTCTTT	CSVRTGRGQEAFF
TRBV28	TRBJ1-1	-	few	TGTGCCAGCAGTTTAGGGGCGACTGAAGCTTTCTTT	CASSLGATEAFF
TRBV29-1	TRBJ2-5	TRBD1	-	TGCAGCGTTTGCGGACAGGGCCAAGAGACCCAGTACTTC	CSVCGQGQETQYF
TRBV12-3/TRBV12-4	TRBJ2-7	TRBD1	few	TGTGCCAGCAGGGGGGACAGCTCCTACGAGCAGTACTTC	CASRGDSSYEQYF
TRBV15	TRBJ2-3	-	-	TGTGCCACCAGCAGAGATCGCAGGGGTAGAGACACAGATACGCAGTATTTT	CATSRDRRGRDTDTQYF
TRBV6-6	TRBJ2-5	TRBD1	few	TGTGCCAGCAGACCCGGACAGGGGACGCAAGAGACCCAGTACTTC	CASRPGQGTQETQYF
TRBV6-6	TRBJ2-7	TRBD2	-	TGTACCAGCAGTTCTCTAGCGGGAGGGAGAAACGAGCAGTACTTC	CTSSSLAGGRNEQYF
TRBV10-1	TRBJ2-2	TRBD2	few	TGCGCCAGCAGCATCGGGACTAGCGGGAACACCGGGGAGCTGTTTTTT	CASSIGTSGNTGELFF
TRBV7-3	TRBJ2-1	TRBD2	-	TGTGCCAGCAGCTTAATGGCTAGCGGGGGTAATGAGCAGTTCTTC	CASSLMASGGNEQFF
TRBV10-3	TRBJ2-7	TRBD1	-	TGTGCCATCAGCCAGGGGGCTTACGAGCAGTACTTC	CAISQGAYEQYF
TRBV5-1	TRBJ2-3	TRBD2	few	TGCGCCAGCAGCTTGGGGACTAGCGGGAGTAAAGATACGCAGTATTTT	CASSLGTSGSKDTQYF
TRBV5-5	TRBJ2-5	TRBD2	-	TGTGCCAGCAGCCCCTACCCTAGCGGACAAGAGACCCAGTACTTC	CASSPYPSGQETQYF
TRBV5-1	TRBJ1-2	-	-	TGCGCCAGCAGCTTGGATTCCGGGGACGGCTACACCTTC	CASSLDSGDGYTF
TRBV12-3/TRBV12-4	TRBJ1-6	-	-	TGTGCCAGCATACAGGGATTTGGTTCACCCCTCCACTTT	CASIQGFGSPLHF
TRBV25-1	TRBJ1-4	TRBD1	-	TGTGCCAGCAAACAGGGGGCGCTTGAAAAACTGTTTTTT	CASKQGALEKLFF
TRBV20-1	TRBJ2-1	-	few	TGCAGTGCTAGAGAGGGGACACCCTACAATGAGCAGTTCTTC	CSAREGTPYNEQFF
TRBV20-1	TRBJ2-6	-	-	TGCAGTGCCCAACAGTCCTACTCTGGGGCCAACGTCCTGACTTTC	CSAQQSYSGANVLTF
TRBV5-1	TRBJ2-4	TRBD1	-	TGCGCCAGCAGCTACCCACAGGGGGCAGACAAAAACATTCAGTACTTC	CASSYPQGADKNIQYF
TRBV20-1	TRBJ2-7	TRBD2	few	TGCAGTGCTAGAGATATGAGCGGGAGGACTTCCTACGAGCAGTACTTC	CSARDMSGRTSYEQYF
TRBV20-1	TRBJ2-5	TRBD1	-	TGCAGTGCTAGAGACTATACGACAGGGATCGGCGAGACCCAGTACTTC	CSARDYTTGIGETQYF
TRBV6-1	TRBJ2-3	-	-	TGTGCCAGCAGTGAGGCGGGGAATACGCAGTATTTT	CASSEAGNTQYF
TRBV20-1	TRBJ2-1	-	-	TGCAGTGCTAGAGATGGGGGTAGAACCCCCGGTGAGCAGTTCTTC	CSARDGGRTPGEQFF
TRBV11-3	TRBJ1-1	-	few	TGTGCCAGCAGCCCTGCTGTCGTCAGCCGTGAAGCTTTCTTT	CASSPAVVSREAFF
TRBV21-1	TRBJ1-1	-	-	TGTGCCAGCAGCAAAGTATACAGGGGGCTGAACACTGAAGCTTTCTTT	CASSKVYRGLNTEAFF
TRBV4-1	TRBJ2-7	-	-	TGCGCCAGCAGCCAAATTCCAGGGGGGGACGAGCAGTACTTC	CASSQIPGGDEQYF
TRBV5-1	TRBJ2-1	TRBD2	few	TGCGCCAGCAGACTTACTAGCGAGAGGGGTTACAATGAGCAGTTCTTC	CASRLTSERGYNEQFF
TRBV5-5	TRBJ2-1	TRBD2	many	TGTGCCAGCAGCCCGCCGGGGGGACTAGCGGGATACAATGAGCAGTTCTTC	CASSPPGGLAGYNEQFF